This TCR beta chain is from a study of blood T cell repertoires in COVID-19. Under the authors' procedure: From reference gene primer amplification, estimates of nucleated cell counts were derived. This table comes from immunoSEQ multiplex PCR, and its TCRdb copy is limited to in-frame clones, with some not included. From that table come the V and J calls and clone size; the DNA was used to work out D and trimming. The sample has tens of thousands of clones; 75% to 95% are singletons. The CDR3 has 12 residues. Trimming shortened V by 10 bases and J by 4 bases, and 11 bases separated the two germline ends. Germline CDR1 reads MNHEY; CDR2 reads SMNVEV (reference sequence). In its sample, this clone was seen once.

The sequencing sample was made of peripheral blood. The chain uses TRBV27 and TRBJ2-1; a possible D gene is TRBD1 (5 bases). This clonotype was obtained from a human donor with active COVID-19. The donor label of this sample is uncertain. The CDR3, as DNA: TGTGCCACACGTTCAGGGTACAATGAGCAGTTCTTC. Residues: CATRSGYNEQFF.